This T cell receptor beta chain was observed in a study of T-cell reconstitution after alpha-beta-depleted transplantation in children. Preparation of the TCRbeta library was carried out with unique molecular identifiers. One entry per CDR3 protein results from TCRdb running MiXCR on the PCR reads. Of about 870,000 distinct CDR3 sequences in the sample, approximately 15% were seen once. The V end was cut by 0 bases, the J end by 5 bases, with 16 bases between. The CDR3 loop spans 16 amino acids. Germline V gene sequence: CDR1 LGHDT, CDR2 YNNKEL (reference sequence). Concerning this clonotype itself: Antigen: not known.

Study results and limitations: The authors attributed T-cell counts and diversity one year after transplant mostly to newly produced T cells. Surviving thymic progenitors and recipient T cells were the source of high TCRbeta diversity at day 60 in some patients. Alpha-beta T cells present about two months after transplant were reported to originate from several hundred expanded graft clones.

The TCR comes from a male patient between 10 and 17 years old who had a stem cell transplant for acute lymphoblastic leukemia, so the T cells may come from the graft donor. The rearrangement uses TRBV3-1 and TRBJ1-1; D is ambiguous. The input for sequencing was PBMCs, mostly from graft donor cells, taken 360 days after TCRalphabeta/CD19-depleted stem cell transplant. Written as DNA, the CDR3 is TGTGCCAGCAGCCAAGAATTCTCGGTTGTGGGGACTGAAGCTTTCTTT. Its protein is CASSQEFSVVGTEAFF.